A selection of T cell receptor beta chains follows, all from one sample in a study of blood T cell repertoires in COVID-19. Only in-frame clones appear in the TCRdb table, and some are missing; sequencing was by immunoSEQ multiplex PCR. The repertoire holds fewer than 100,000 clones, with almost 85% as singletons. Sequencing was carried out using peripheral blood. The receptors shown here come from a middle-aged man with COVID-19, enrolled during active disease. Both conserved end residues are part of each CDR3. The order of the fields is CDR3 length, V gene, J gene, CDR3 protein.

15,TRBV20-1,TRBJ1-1,CSASGGDRGSTEAFF
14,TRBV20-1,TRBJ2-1,CSASSGSSYNEQFF
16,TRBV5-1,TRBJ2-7,CASSQGVGGYSYEQYF
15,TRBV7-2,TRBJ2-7,CASSSQGAGAYEQYF
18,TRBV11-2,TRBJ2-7,CASSPRTSGNAMSYEQYF
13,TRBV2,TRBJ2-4,CASSENSGNIQYF
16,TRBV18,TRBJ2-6,CASSPLQGAGANVLTF
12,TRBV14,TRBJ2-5,CASSQSGRTQYF
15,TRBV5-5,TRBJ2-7,CASSLWGTSTAEQYF
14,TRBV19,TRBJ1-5,CASSLARGNQPQHF
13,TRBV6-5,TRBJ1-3,CGSRAGTGNTIYF
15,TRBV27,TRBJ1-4,CASQGRAATNEKLFF
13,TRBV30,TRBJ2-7,CAWSVRGTHEQYF
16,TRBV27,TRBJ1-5,CASSPGNSYRNQPQHF
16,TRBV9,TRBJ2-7,CASSVGMSSRRYEQYF
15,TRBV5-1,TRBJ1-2,CASSWGQGSNYGYTF
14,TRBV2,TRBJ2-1,CASSTSGAYNEQFF
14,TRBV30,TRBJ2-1,CAWSPLAREGEQFF
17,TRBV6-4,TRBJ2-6,CASSDSSTGSGANVLTF
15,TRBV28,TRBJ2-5,CASSRPTGEQETQYF
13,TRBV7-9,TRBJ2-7,CASSPRETNEQYF
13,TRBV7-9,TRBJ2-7,CASSFGQFYEQYF
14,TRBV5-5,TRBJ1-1,CASSHDRLNTEAFF
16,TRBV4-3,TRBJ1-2,CASSQDRQAGGGGYTF
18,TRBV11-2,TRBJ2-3,CASSLVGLAGEIRDTQYF
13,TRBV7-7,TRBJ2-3,CASSTGSTDTQYF
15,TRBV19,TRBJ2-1,CASSPYGSSYNEQFF
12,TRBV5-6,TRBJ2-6,CASHRIANVLTF
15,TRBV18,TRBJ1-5,CASSDSFEDNQPQHF
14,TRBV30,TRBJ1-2,CAWSPGGANYGYTF
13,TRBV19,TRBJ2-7,CASSIKGVGEQYF
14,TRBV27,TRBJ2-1,CASSPTGGLDEQFF
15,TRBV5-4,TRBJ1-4,CASSQKGQGDEKLFF
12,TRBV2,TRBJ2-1,CASTYYGQGTFF